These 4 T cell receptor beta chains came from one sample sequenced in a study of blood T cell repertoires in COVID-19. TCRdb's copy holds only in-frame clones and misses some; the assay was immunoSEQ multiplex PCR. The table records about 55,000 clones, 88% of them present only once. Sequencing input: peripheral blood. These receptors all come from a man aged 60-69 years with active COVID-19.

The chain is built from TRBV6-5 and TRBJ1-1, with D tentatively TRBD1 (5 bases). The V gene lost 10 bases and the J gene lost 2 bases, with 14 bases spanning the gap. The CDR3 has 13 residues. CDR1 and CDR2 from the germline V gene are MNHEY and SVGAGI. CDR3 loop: CATLGGSNTEAFF. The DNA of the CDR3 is TGTGCCACCCTCGGGGGGAGCAACACTGAAGCTTTCTTT.

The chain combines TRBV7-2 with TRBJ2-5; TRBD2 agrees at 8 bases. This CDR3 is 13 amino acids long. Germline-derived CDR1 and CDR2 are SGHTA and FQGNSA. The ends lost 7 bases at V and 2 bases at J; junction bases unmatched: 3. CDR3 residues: CASTVAGQETQYF. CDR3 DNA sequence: TGTGCCAGCACGGTAGCGGGACAAGAGACCCAGTACTTC.

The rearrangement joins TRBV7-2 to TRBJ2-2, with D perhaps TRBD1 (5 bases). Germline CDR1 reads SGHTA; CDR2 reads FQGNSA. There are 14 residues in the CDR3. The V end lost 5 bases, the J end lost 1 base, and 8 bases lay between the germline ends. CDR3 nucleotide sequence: TGTGCCAGCAGCCCCCAGGGGAACACCGGGGAGCTGTTTTTT. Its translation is CASSPQGNTGELFF.

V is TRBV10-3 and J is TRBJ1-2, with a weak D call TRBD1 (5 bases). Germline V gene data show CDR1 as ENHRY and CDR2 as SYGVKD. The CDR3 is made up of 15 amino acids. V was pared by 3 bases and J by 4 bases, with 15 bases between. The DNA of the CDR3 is TGTGCCATCAGTGACGATGACAGTAAACCCTATGGCTACACCTTC. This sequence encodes CAISDDDSKPYGYTF.